These 28 T cell receptor beta chains were all obtained from the same sample, sequenced in a study of radiation and T cells in renal cell carcinoma. The time point here: blood 2 weeks post-SBRT. Regarding treatment: 15 Gy SBRT to primary tumor, nephrectomy 4 weeks later. Produced via immunoSEQ multiplex PCR; TCRdb's table is partial and in-frame only. The repertoire includes about 130,000 clones, more than 75% of them detected once, and 5.8% sits in the top ten. Source: blood, taken from a patient whose treatment included radiotherapy and nephrectomy. These receptors all stem from a woman in her seventies with renal cell carcinoma.

The chain is built from TRBV6-6 and TRBJ2-3; tentatively, D is TRBD1 or TRBD2 (5 bases each). Germline loops: CDR1 MNHNY, CDR2 SVGAGI (reference sequence). With 0 bases removed from V and 6 bases from J, the gap between germline ends came to 13 bases. The CDR3 totals 15 residues. This CDR3 is CASSYSRPGADTQYF. The DNA of the CDR3 is TGTGCCAGCAGTTACTCTCGACCCGGGGCGGATACGCAGTATTTT.

This clone was seen a single time. The J gene is TRBJ1-2, the V gene TRBV7-9; no clear D gene. Trimming shortened V by 7 bases and J by 2 bases, and 20 bases separated the two germline ends. CDR1 SEHNR and CDR2 FQNEAQ come from the germline V gene (reference sequence). This CDR3 has 16 residues. The CDR3 DNA sequence: TGTGCCAGCACCAACTGGCGGGTAAATCGGAACTATGGCTACACCTTC. Its translation is CASTNWRVNRNYGYTF.

This clone was counted a single time. The chain recombines TRBV7-2 with TRBJ2-2, with TRBD2 matching 9 bases. Losses at the gene ends were 0 bases for V and 5 bases for J; bases not matched to a gene: 4. Germline-derived CDR1 and CDR2 are SGHTA and FQGNSA. This CDR3 is 16 amino acids long. The CDR3 reads CASSLAARGGTGELFF. CDR3 nucleotide sequence: TGTGCCAGCAGCTTAGCAGCGCGGGGGGGAACCGGGGAGCTGTTTTTT. Full variable domain (rest looked up from reference TRBV7-2 and TRBJ2-2): GAGVSQSPSNKVTEKGKDVELRCDPISGHTALYWYRQSLGQGLEFLIYFQGNSAPDKSGLPSDRFSAERTGGSVSTLTIQRTQQEDSAVYLCASSLAARGGTGELFFGEGSRLTVL.

The chain recombines TRBV4-3 with TRBJ1-6; the D gene is possibly TRBD1 (6 bases). Germline CDR1 LGHNA, CDR2 YSLEER. This CDR3 is 15 amino acids long. The V and J ends lost 0 bases and 12 bases respectively, with 15 bases between them. Here the CDR3 reads CASSQDPGGGLPLHF. Here the CDR3 DNA reads TGCGCCAGCAGCCAAGATCCCGGGGGCGGTCTACCCCTCCACTTT.

The rearrangement uses TRBV10-3 and TRBJ1-2; D gene uncertain. V shed 5 bases and J shed 2 bases, with 9 bases lying between them. The CDR3 is 13 amino acids. CDR1 and CDR2 from the germline V gene are ENHRY and SYGVKD. The DNA of the CDR3 is TGTGCCATCAGTCAGACGGAAAACTATGGCTACACCTTC. Protein: CAISQTENYGYTF.

The V call is TRBV5-6, the J call TRBJ2-2, with no clear D. The length of the CDR3 is 15 residues. Germline lookup yields CDR1 SGHDT and CDR2 YYEEEE. The germline V and J ends were trimmed by 0 bases and 0 bases, with 6 bases remaining between them. This CDR3 is CASSLGPANTGELFF. The CDR3 nucleotides are TGTGCCAGCAGCTTGGGTCCTGCGAACACCGGGGAGCTGTTTTTT. Based on the CDR3 plus reference TRBV5-6 and TRBJ2-2, the full variable domain is DAGVTQSPTHLIKTRGQQVTLRCSPKSGHDTVSWYQQALGQGPQFIFQYYEEEERQRGNFPDRFSGHQFPNYSSELNVNALLLGDSALYLCASSLGPANTGELFFGEGSRLTVL.

The chain is built from TRBV7-2 and TRBJ2-7; tentatively, D is TRBD1 (5 bases). The V and J ends lost 2 bases and 2 bases respectively, with 13 bases between them. In germline, CDR1 is SGHTA, CDR2 FQGNSA. This CDR3 spans 15 amino acids. The CDR3 DNA reads TGTGCCAGCAGCTTATTACAGGTGAAGACCTACGAGCAGTACTTC. It codes for CASSLLQVKTYEQYF.

The chain combines TRBV30 with TRBJ2-7; TRBD1 is a possible D gene (6 bases). V lost 0 bases to trimming and J lost 0 bases, with 15 bases between them. The CDR3 extends over 16 amino acids. From germline, CDR1 is GTSNPN and CDR2 SVGIG (reference sequence). CDR3 sequence: CAWSVRGRGHSYEQYF. The CDR3 region has the DNA TGTGCCTGGAGTGTACGGGGCAGGGGTCACTCCTACGAGCAGTACTTC.

There are a few counts of this clone. V usage is TRBV30 and J usage is TRBJ1-6; a possible D gene is TRBD1 (6 bases). Deletions cut 3 bases from V and 11 bases from J, with 11 bases between. Germline lookup yields CDR1 GTSNPN and CDR2 SVGIG (reference sequence). The CDR3 length is 12 residues. The chain's CDR3 is CAWRGAGTPLHF. CDR3 in DNA: TGTGCCTGGAGGGGGGCGGGGACACCCCTCCACTTT.

This clone appeared a single time. The chain uses TRBV4-1 and TRBJ2-5; D is ambiguous. The germline gives CDR1 MGHRA, CDR2 YSYEKL. V lost 1 base to trimming and J lost 4 bases, with 10 bases between them. The CDR3 sequence is 14 residues long. The CDR3 loop reads CASSQGTISETQYF. CDR3 bases: TGCGCCAGCAGCCAAGGGACGATATCAGAGACCCAGTACTTC.

The V and J genes are TRBV5-6 and TRBJ1-1; the D is unclear. This CDR3 spans 13 amino acids. Germline values: CDR1 SGHDT, CDR2 YYEEEE. Trimming pared 1 base from V and 7 bases from J, leaving 11 bases between. The CDR3 protein is CASSLYGGVEAFF. CDR3 nucleotides: TGTGCCAGCAGCTTGTACGGTGGGGTTGAAGCTTTCTTT. Combining the CDR3 with reference TRBV5-6 and TRBJ1-1 gives the whole variable domain DAGVTQSPTHLIKTRGQQVTLRCSPKSGHDTVSWYQQALGQGPQFIFQYYEEEERQRGNFPDRFSGHQFPNYSSELNVNALLLGDSALYLCASSLYGGVEAFFGQGTRLTVV.

The chain recombines TRBV5-4 with TRBJ2-1; unclear D gene. This CDR3 spans 13 amino acids. Trimming pared 0 bases from V and 8 bases from J, leaving 9 bases between. Germline V CDR1 and CDR2: SGHNT, YYREEE (reference sequence). The CDR3 protein is CASSLGTNDEQFF. The CDR3 nucleotides read TGTGCCAGCAGCTTGGGGACCAATGATGAGCAGTTCTTC.

The gene calls are TRBV5-1 and TRBJ1-2, with no clear D. This CDR3 has 15 residues. Looked up from germline, CDR1 is SGHRS and CDR2 is YFSETQ. V was trimmed by 2 bases and J by 4 bases, leaving 15 bases between them. The CDR3 coding sequence is TGCGCCAGCAGCTTAGGTACAGCAAACCCCTATGGCTACACCTTC. This translates into CASSLGTANPYGYTF.

This rearrangement joins TRBV7-9 to TRBJ2-3; TRBD1 or TRBD2 may be the D gene (5 bases each). V was trimmed by 5 bases and J by 1 base, leaving 7 bases between them. Germline V gene sequence: CDR1 SEHNR, CDR2 FQNEAQ (reference sequence). The CDR3 is made up of 13 amino acids. The CDR3 DNA follows: TGTGCCAGCAGCGGGGACGGCACAGATACGCAGTATTTT. Encoded protein: CASSGDGTDTQYF.

The chain has TRBV6-1 and TRBJ1-2, with a possible D match to TRBD1 (6 bases). V was shortened by 3 bases and J by 2 bases, with 13 bases between the two germline ends. The germline V gene encodes CDR1 MNHNS and CDR2 SASEGT. This CDR3 region has 15 residues. The CDR3 loop reads CASSESAGANYGYTF. The CDR3 nucleotides are TGTGCCAGCAGTGAGTCGGCGGGGGCGAACTATGGCTACACCTTC.

The gene calls are TRBV7-3 and TRBJ1-1, with D uncertain. Germline CDR1 SGHTA, CDR2 FQGTGA. This CDR3 spans 13 amino acids. V lost 2 bases to trimming and J lost 4 bases, with 8 bases between them. The CDR3 sequence is CASSLHDATEAFF. CDR3 DNA sequence: TGTGCCAGCAGCTTACACGACGCCACTGAAGCTTTCTTT.

The table lists this clone with a count of one. The chain is built from TRBV11-2 and TRBJ1-6; 9 nucleotides match TRBD1. The junction had 8 bases not matched to a gene; V was cut back by 5 bases and J by 9 bases. The CDR3 consists of 15 residues. CDR1 and CDR2 (germline): SGHAT, FQNNGV. The CDR3 is CASSSTTGGGSPLHF. The CDR3 nucleotides read TGTGCCAGCAGCAGTACCACAGGGGGCGGTTCACCCCTCCACTTT.

CDR3 loop: CASSVIGGEAFF. CDR3 nucleotides: TGTGCCAGCAGCGTCATAGGGGGTGAAGCTTTCTTT. The chain employs TRBV5-4 and TRBJ1-1; weak D call: TRBD1 (6 bases). Trimming pared 4 bases from V and 7 bases from J, leaving 11 bases between. The CDR3 consists of 12 residues. Looked up from germline, CDR1 is SGHNT and CDR2 is YYREEE (reference sequence). Full variable domain (rest looked up from reference TRBV5-4 and TRBJ1-1): ETGVTQSPTHLIKTRGQQVTLRCSSQSGHNTVSWYQQALGQGPQFIFQYYREEENGRGNFPPRFSGLQFPNYSSELNVNALELDDSALYLCASSVIGGEAFFGQGTRLTVV.

DNA of the CDR3: TGTGCCAGCAGCGGACAGGGGGCGGGTGGCTACACCTTC. Translation gives CASSGQGAGGYTF. The J gene is TRBJ1-2, the V gene TRBV9; 10 bases agree with TRBD1. Germline V gives CDR1 SGDLS, CDR2 YYNGEE. V trimming: 3 bases; J trimming: 7 bases; junction bases outside the gene matches: 3. The CDR3 sequence is 13 residues long.

The chain couples TRBV10-3 to TRBJ2-5; D not resolved. Trimming shortened V by 0 bases and J by 1 base, and 9 bases separated the two germline ends. The CDR3 covers 15 residues. The germline gives CDR1 ENHRY, CDR2 SYGVKD. The CDR3 DNA reads as TGTGCCATCAGTGAGTCGGGCAGCCTCCAAGAGACCCAGTACTTC. This sequence encodes CAISESGSLQETQYF.

This clone was seen just once. The J gene is TRBJ2-5, the V gene TRBV14; D perhaps matches TRBD2 (6 bases). V was shortened by 0 bases and J by 1 base, with 9 bases between the two germline ends. CDR1 is SGHDN and CDR2 is FVKESK in the germline V gene. The CDR3 loop spans 15 amino acids. The CDR3 nucleotides are TGTGCCAGCAGCCAAGAGTTGGGAGGCCAAGAGACCCAGTACTTC. Translated: CASSQELGGQETQYF.

This chain joins TRBV27 and TRBJ1-1; no definite D call. This CDR3 spans 13 amino acids. Germline V gene sequence: CDR1 MNHEY, CDR2 SMNVEV (reference sequence). Between the trimmed V and J ends, which lost 0 bases and 8 bases, there was a span of 10 bases. The CDR3 bases are TGTGCCAGCAGTTTATCTAGGGCAGGCGAAGCTTTCTTT. This codes for CASSLSRAGEAFF.

J is TRBJ2-3 and V is TRBV11-2, with D perhaps given as TRBD1 or TRBD2 (5 bases each). This CDR3 contains 14 residues. From germline, CDR1 is SGHAT and CDR2 FQNNGV. V lost 3 bases, J lost 2 bases, and 9 bases lay in between. CDR3 bases: TGTGCCAGCAGCTTGGGACGGATCACAGATACGCAGTATTTT. Its protein product is CASSLGRITDTQYF.

The V call is TRBV20-1, the J call TRBJ1-2; no clear D gene. The V end was cut by 0 bases, the J end by 11 bases, with 7 bases between. The V gene's germline CDR1 is DFQATT and CDR2 SNEGSKA (reference sequence). The CDR3 is 10 residues long. DNA of the CDR3: TGCAGTGCTAGAGAGGTGGGATACACCTTC. This sequence encodes CSAREVGYTF.

The CDR3 here is CASSPDRATEAFF. CDR3 sequence (DNA): TGTGCCAGCAGCCCCGACAGGGCCACTGAAGCTTTCTTT. The chain is built from TRBV7-8 and TRBJ1-1, with TRBD1 matching over 7 bases. The germline V gene encodes CDR1 SGHVS and CDR2 FQNEAQ. V lost 5 bases, J lost 4 bases, and 4 bases stayed unmatched. There are 13 residues in the CDR3.

The CDR3 DNA reads as TGTGCCACAGGACGGTTTAATTCACCCCTCCACTTT. Encoded protein: CATGRFNSPLHF. This sequence joins TRBV6-1 and TRBJ1-6; no reliable D call. V was cut by 10 bases and J by 6 bases, with 10 bases left in between. There are 12 residues in the CDR3. CDR1 and CDR2 from the germline V gene are MNHNS and SASEGT.

The rearrangement links TRBV7-9 to TRBJ2-5; 7 bases are shared with TRBD2. The J segment lost 0 bases and the V segment lost 1 base, leaving 5 bases of the junction unmatched. CDR1 is SEHNR and CDR2 is FQNEAQ in the germline V gene (reference sequence). This CDR3 has 16 amino acids. CDR3 coding DNA: TGTGCCAGCAGCTTAGGCCTAGCGGAATACCAAGAGACCCAGTACTTC. Protein product: CASSLGLAEYQETQYF.

The rearrangement joins TRBV6-5 to TRBJ1-6, with TRBD1 matching over 10 bases. CDR3 size: 14 residues. Germline V gene sequence: CDR1 MNHEY, CDR2 SVGAGI. V lost 0 bases and J lost 11; bases outside the gene matches: 1. The CDR3 DNA sequence: TGTGCCAGCAGTTACTCGACAGGGGGCCCACCCCTCCACTTT. Its protein is CASSYSTGGPPLHF.